These T cell receptor beta chains were read from a single sample in a study of blood T cells in healthy people across ages. MiXCR, applied by TCRdb to the 5' RACE reads, yields one record per CDR3 protein. Among 1.4 million or so distinct CDR3 sequences listed, 35% to 45% were seen once. The sample comprised blood. The receptor set was obtained from a young woman in good health. CDR3s include the opening cysteine and the closing phenylalanine or tryptophan. Fields, in order: J gene, V gene, CDR3 protein.

j_call: TRBJ2-5; v_call: TRBV20-1; cdr3_aa: CSAVGQPQETQYF
j_call: NA; v_call: TRBV7-2; cdr3_aa: CASTKTSGSYNEQYF
j_call: TRBJ2-1; v_call: TRBV20-1; cdr3_aa: CSAPPSSYNEQFF
j_call: TRBJ2-5; v_call: TRBV20-1; cdr3_aa: CSAGRGWQETQYF
j_call: TRBJ1-5; v_call: TRBV7-2; cdr3_aa: CASSAQGGKPQHF
j_call: TRBJ2-3; v_call: TRBV3-1; cdr3_aa: CASSLLTSGTPDTQYF
j_call: TRBJ1-2; v_call: TRBV29-1; cdr3_aa: CSVRDRGPNGYTF
j_call: TRBJ2-4; v_call: TRBV7-2; cdr3_aa: CASSLDRVPEQYF
j_call: TRBJ2-5; v_call: TRBV21-1; cdr3_aa: CATEGLETQYF
j_call: TRBJ1-5; v_call: TRBV7-2; cdr3_aa: CASSLVRNSNQPQHF
j_call: NA; v_call: TRBV5-1; cdr3_aa: CASSSTGTSTYEQYF
j_call: TRBJ1-1; v_call: TRBV7-2; cdr3_aa: CASSLRKNTEAFF
j_call: TRBJ2-5; v_call: TRBV5-1; cdr3_aa: CASSLSAAGGPQETQYF
j_call: TRBJ2-7; v_call: TRBV5-1; cdr3_aa: CASSSLGTGIYEQYF
j_call: TRBJ2-2; v_call: TRBV2; cdr3_aa: CASSEIRTTGELFF
j_call: TRBJ2-3; v_call: TRBV20-1; cdr3_aa: CSAWTSAWDTQYF
j_call: TRBJ2-1; v_call: TRBV3-1; cdr3_aa: CASSLGFLGNEQFF
j_call: TRBJ2-1; v_call: TRBV6-5; cdr3_aa: CASSYARGGSGEQFF
j_call: TRBJ1-1; v_call: TRBV29-1; cdr3_aa: CSVGEGSETEAFF
j_call: TRBJ2-3; v_call: TRBV7-9; cdr3_aa: CASSLLGGEYGTDTQYF
j_call: TRBJ1-2; v_call: TRBV27; cdr3_aa: CASSLSVGAWKEGGYTF
j_call: TRBJ1-2; v_call: TRBV5-5; cdr3_aa: CASSLGGPPAGYGYTF
j_call: TRBJ2-6; v_call: TRBV20-1; cdr3_aa: CSARVGTGANVLTF
j_call: TRBJ1-1; v_call: TRBV27; cdr3_aa: CASSPQGVPNTEAFF
j_call: TRBJ2-1; v_call: TRBV28; cdr3_aa: CASSLPSIGTSYNEQFF
j_call: TRBJ1-2; v_call: TRBV18; cdr3_aa: CASSPQQETNYGYTF
j_call: TRBJ1-5; v_call: TRBV12-3/TRBV12-4; cdr3_aa: CASSLLSQNNQPQHF
j_call: NA; v_call: TRBV6-5; cdr3_aa: CTSSYAGTGPYEQYF
j_call: NA; v_call: TRBV7-3; cdr3_aa: CASSLESGRRETQYF
j_call: TRBJ2-3; v_call: TRBV7-6; cdr3_aa: CASSLAAGRTDTQYF
j_call: TRBJ2-2; v_call: TRBV15; cdr3_aa: CANSRGTGGGGELFF
j_call: TRBJ2-5; v_call: TRBV27; cdr3_aa: CASSLSRGNVETQYF
j_call: TRBJ1-4; v_call: TRBV7-9; cdr3_aa: CASSEAPGQLPEKLFF
j_call: TRBJ1-2; v_call: TRBV12-3/TRBV12-4; cdr3_aa: CASSLILQGANYGYTF
j_call: TRBJ1-2; v_call: TRBV27; cdr3_aa: CASSLSEPTRGYGYTF
j_call: TRBJ2-3; v_call: TRBV27; cdr3_aa: CASSDRRGLSDTQYF
j_call: TRBJ2-2; v_call: TRBV21-1; cdr3_aa: CASSKTGGALNTGELFF
j_call: TRBJ1-1; v_call: TRBV24-1; cdr3_aa: CATSRAGPNTEAFF
j_call: TRBJ2-3; v_call: TRBV6-2/TRBV6-3; cdr3_aa: CASSYRTSGGPVTQYF
j_call: NA; v_call: TRBV11-2; cdr3_aa: CASSDGLAQETQYF
j_call: TRBJ2-5; v_call: TRBV7-9; cdr3_aa: CASLPSGVETQYF
j_call: TRBJ1-5; v_call: TRBV29-1; cdr3_aa: CSVGDPDGSQPQHF
j_call: TRBJ1-4; v_call: TRBV12-3/TRBV12-4; cdr3_aa: CASRGQVLKKLFF
j_call: TRBJ1-2; v_call: TRBV7-9; cdr3_aa: CASSSWTSWKIGYTF
j_call: TRBJ1-3; v_call: TRBV7-9; cdr3_aa: CASSLEIGGTGNTIYF
j_call: TRBJ2-5; v_call: TRBV5-1; cdr3_aa: CASSYGQGILETQYF
j_call: TRBJ1-1; v_call: TRBV3-1; cdr3_aa: CASSQRDTNTEAFF
j_call: TRBJ2-7; v_call: TRBV29-1; cdr3_aa: CSVAGTVTNEQYF
j_call: TRBJ1-2; v_call: TRBV5-1; cdr3_aa: CASSWAPPGQGHGYTF
j_call: TRBJ1-5; v_call: TRBV2; cdr3_aa: CASKPAGVQPQHF
j_call: TRBJ2-5; v_call: TRBV20-1; cdr3_aa: CSARAGTSQETQYF
j_call: TRBJ1-6; v_call: TRBV30; cdr3_aa: CAWSPGGYNSPLHF
j_call: TRBJ1-2; v_call: TRBV5-1; cdr3_aa: CASSEGQGGGYTF
j_call: TRBJ1-1; v_call: TRBV12-3/TRBV12-4; cdr3_aa: CASSLGHLEAFF
j_call: TRBJ2-1; v_call: TRBV20-1; cdr3_aa: CSATHRDRGLQTYNEQFF
j_call: TRBJ2-7; v_call: TRBV9; cdr3_aa: CASSVAAGTTYEQYF
j_call: TRBJ1-2; v_call: TRBV4-1; cdr3_aa: CASSPRAHDRNGYTF
j_call: TRBJ2-7; v_call: TRBV21-1; cdr3_aa: CASSYRDGGRVFYEQYF
j_call: TRBJ2-4; v_call: TRBV15; cdr3_aa: CATSRVMGQVEQYF
j_call: TRBJ1-1; v_call: TRBV28; cdr3_aa: CASKPGHARVEAFF